This TCR beta chain was identified in a study of CD8 T cells in ankylosing spondylitis. Study results and limitations: CD8+ by phenotype, disease-linked clones were relatively rare in peripheral blood. Ankylosing spondylitis blood appeared to be characterized by a TCR beta motif of under 10 highly homologous variants. Prior literature has documented some motif variants in synovial fluid and blood from reactive arthritis.

Scientists made TCR beta libraries using quantitative 5'-RACE with molecular barcodes. TCRdb redid the calling of the 5' RACE reads with MiXCR, one entry per CDR3 protein. The data show some 180,000 distinct CDR3 sequences, roughly 18% seen once. Note on this clonotype: Its antigen is not known.

CDR3 length: 14 residues. Trimming took off 1 base at V and 1 base at J, with 9 bases between the two ends. Germline loops: CDR1 DFQATT, CDR2 SNEGSKA (reference sequence). This receptor was identified in a male donor aged 10-30 years with ankylosing spondylitis or in good health (not recorded which). The rearrangement joins TRBV20-1 to TRBJ2-3, with D unclear. Input material: blood, either unsorted or a sorted T cell fraction (not recorded which). CDR3 in DNA: TGCAGTGCTAGAGGTCCGGGCCGCACAGATACGCAGTATTTT. Translating it yields CSARGPGRTDTQYF.